The sequence of this TCR beta chain was determined in a study of technical replicates of blood from several donors. TCRdb keeps only in-frame clones here, not all; method: immunoSEQ multiplex PCR. The data contain 80,000 to 90,000 clones, about 94% of them seen just once; the ten biggest clones take up around 0.25%. V was clipped by 8 bases and J by 0 bases, with 11 bases between them. This CDR3 has 13 amino acids. Per the germline V gene, CDR1 is MNHEY and CDR2 is SVGAGI. The chain links TRBV6-5 to TRBJ2-7; TRBD1 is a possible D gene (5 bases). The sequencing input was T cells isolated from PBMCs. This TCR came from a human donor in good health. The CDR3 protein is CASRMGLSYEQYF. The CDR3 nucleotides read TGTGCCAGCCGGATGGGGCTCTCCTACGAGCAGTACTTC.